Shown below are 7 T cell receptor beta chains from a single sample sequenced in a study of human T cells and chemical hapten exposure. Documented time point: pre-sensitization, week 0. Treatment in this sample: therapeutic diphenylcyclopropenone sensitization with weekly scalp DPC. TCRdb analysed the RACE reads with MiXCR anew, one entry per CDR3 protein. The data show roughly 100,000 distinct CDR3 sequences, with approximately 11% seen just once and about 3% held by the top ten. The sequencing used whole blood, collected in connection with sensitization to the hapten diphenylcyclopropenone (DPC). These receptors all stem from a woman aged 60-75 years with alopecia areata. Some clones in this sample may be carry-over from other donors' samples.

The table lists this clonotype with many counts. The gene calls are TRBV12-3 or TRBV12-4 and TRBJ1-5, with unresolved D. CDR3 length equals 13 residues. The V end was cut by 7 bases, the J end by 3 bases, with 10 bases between. Here the CDR3 reads CASTRSTNQPQHF. The CDR3 region has the DNA TGTGCCAGCACCCGGTCCACCAATCAGCCCCAGCATTTT.

This clonotype was picked up many times. V gene TRBV18 combines with J gene TRBJ1-6, with D possibly being TRBD1 (5 bases). V was pared by 6 bases and J by 7 bases, with 19 bases between. CDR3 length: 16 amino acids. The germline CDR1 and CDR2 sequences are KGHSH and LQKENI. Here the CDR3 DNA reads TGTGCCAGCTCCAACCTCTCGGGACTCCAAAATTCACCCCTCCACTTT. The encoded protein is CASSNLSGLQNSPLHF.

This clonotype was detected many times. The genes are TRBV12-5 and TRBJ1-6; D uncertain. The V end lost 1 base, the J end lost 10 bases, and 8 bases lay between the germline ends. This CDR3 is 13 amino acids long. Germline CDR1 and CDR2: LGHNT and FRNRAP. The CDR3 reads CASGLETGSPLHF. Here the CDR3 DNA reads TGTGCTAGTGGTTTGGAGACCGGATCACCCCTCCACTTT. Drawing the rest from reference TRBV12-5 and TRBJ1-6, the complete variable domain is DARVTQTPRHKVTEMGQEVTMRCQPILGHNTVFWYRQTMMQGLELLAYFRNRAPLDDSGMPKDRFSAEMPDATLATLKIQPSEPRDSAVYFCASGLETGSPLHFGNGTRLTVT.

At least ten counts were recorded for this clonotype. This rearrangement joins TRBV20-1 to TRBJ2-7, with 10 bases matching TRBD2. CDR1 and CDR2 from the germline V gene are DFQATT and SNEGSKA (reference sequence). The length of the CDR3 is 14 residues. J lost 5 bases, V lost 3 bases, and 7 bases had no gene match. CDR3: CSASRGTSAHEQYF. Here the CDR3 DNA reads TGCAGTGCTAGTAGGGGGACTAGCGCTCACGAGCAGTACTTC.

The J gene is TRBJ2-2, the V gene TRBV11-2; 7 positions agree with TRBD1. The germline gives CDR1 SGHAT, CDR2 FQNNGV. The CDR3 is 17 residues long. V lost 2 bases and J lost 3; bases outside the gene matches: 9. CDR3 nucleotide sequence: TGTGCCAGCAGCTTACCCCGGACAGGTCCCTACACCGGGGAGCTGTTTTTT. It codes for CASSLPRTGPYTGELFF.

In this sample, this clonotype turned up many times. This rearrangement joins TRBV3-1 to TRBJ2-7, with 7 nucleotides matching TRBD1. The CDR3 contains 17 residues. The ends lost 4 bases at V and 4 bases at J; junction bases unmatched: 16. Germline-derived CDR1 and CDR2 are LGHDT and YNNKEL (reference sequence). The CDR3 DNA sequence: TGTGCCAGCAGCCCCCCGACAGGGTGGGCTCGGAGGTACGAGCAGTACTTC. The encoded protein is CASSPPTGWARRYEQYF.

The chain links TRBV7-9 to TRBJ2-5; tentatively, D is TRBD2 (5 bases). Germline V gene lookup returns CDR1 SEHNR and CDR2 FQNEAQ (reference sequence). Trimming shortened V by 5 bases and J by 1 base, and 11 bases separated the two germline ends. The CDR3 covers 14 residues. The CDR3 bases are TGTGCCAGCAGCGTCCCCGGGATCCAAGAGACCCAGTACTTC. It codes for CASSVPGIQETQYF.